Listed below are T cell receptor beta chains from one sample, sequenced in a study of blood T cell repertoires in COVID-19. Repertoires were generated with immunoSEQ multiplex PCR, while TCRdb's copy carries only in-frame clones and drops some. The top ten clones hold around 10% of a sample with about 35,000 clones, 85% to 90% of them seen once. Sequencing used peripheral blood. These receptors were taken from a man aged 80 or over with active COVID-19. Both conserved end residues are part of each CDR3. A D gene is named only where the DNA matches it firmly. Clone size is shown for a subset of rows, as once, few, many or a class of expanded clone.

cdr3_nt: TGTGCCAGCAGTGACCTCTCCCGACACCCCACCTACGAGCAGTACTTC
cdr3_aa: CASSDLSRHPTYEQYF
v_call: TRBV25-1
d_call: NA
clone_size: NA
j_call: TRBJ2-7

cdr3_nt: TGTGCCAGCTCACTGGGAGGGGGCTACAATGAGCAGTTCTTC
cdr3_aa: CASSLGGGYNEQFF
v_call: TRBV18
d_call: NA
clone_size: NA
j_call: TRBJ2-1

cdr3_nt: TGTGCCAGCAGCCGCGGACAGGGGGATAACTATGGCTACACCTTC
cdr3_aa: CASSRGQGDNYGYTF
v_call: TRBV5-4
d_call: TRBD1
clone_size: NA
j_call: TRBJ1-2

cdr3_nt: TGTGCCAGCACCCACGGGACAGTCTTGTATTTT
cdr3_aa: CASTHGTVLYF
v_call: TRBV6-5
d_call: TRBD1
clone_size: NA
j_call: TRBJ2-3

cdr3_nt: TGCGCCAGCAGTCAATCCAGGAGGGCAGGAGGGTCCGAGCAGTACTTC
cdr3_aa: CASSQSRRAGGSEQYF
v_call: TRBV23-1
d_call: NA
clone_size: NA
j_call: TRBJ2-7

cdr3_nt: TGTGCCAGCAGCTTTGTTCCGGGACTAGCGCCCGGGGAGCTGTTTTTT
cdr3_aa: CASSFVPGLAPGELFF
v_call: TRBV7-9
d_call: TRBD2
clone_size: NA
j_call: TRBJ2-2

cdr3_nt: TGCGCCAGCAGCTTGGAGGGGGCGGGACAGGGTGAGACCCAGTACTTC
cdr3_aa: CASSLEGAGQGETQYF
v_call: TRBV5-1
d_call: TRBD1
clone_size: NA
j_call: TRBJ2-5

cdr3_nt: TGTGCCAGCAGTTTAGCCGGTCCGGGTTCTAATGAAAAACTGTTTTTT
cdr3_aa: CASSLAGPGSNEKLFF
v_call: TRBV28
d_call: NA
clone_size: NA
j_call: TRBJ1-4

cdr3_nt: TGTGCCAGCAGCGCCTACTCTTACAATGAGCAGTTCTTC
cdr3_aa: CASSAYSYNEQFF
v_call: TRBV9
d_call: NA
clone_size: NA
j_call: TRBJ2-1

cdr3_nt: TGTGCCAGTAGTATAGACAGAGACAGTGGGCAGTACTTC
cdr3_aa: CASSIDRDSGQYF
v_call: TRBV19
d_call: NA
clone_size: NA
j_call: TRBJ2-7

cdr3_nt: TGTGCCAGCTCATCTGACACCGTTGGGGAGCAGTACTTC
cdr3_aa: CASSSDTVGEQYF
v_call: TRBV18
d_call: NA
clone_size: NA
j_call: TRBJ2-7

cdr3_nt: TGTGCCAGCAGCCAAGTTATTAGGGGAGGAACTGAAGCTTTCTTT
cdr3_aa: CASSQVIRGGTEAFF
v_call: TRBV3-1/TRBV3-2
d_call: NA
clone_size: NA
j_call: TRBJ1-1

cdr3_nt: TGTGCCAGCAGTACCGGGACTTGGGGACAAGAGACCCAGTACTTC
cdr3_aa: CASSTGTWGQETQYF
v_call: TRBV6-1
d_call: NA
clone_size: NA
j_call: TRBJ2-5

cdr3_nt: TGTGCTAGGCTCCGAACTTCTAGCGTTGAGTTTGACGAGCAGTACTTC
cdr3_aa: CARLRTSSVEFDEQYF
v_call: TRBV12-5
d_call: NA
clone_size: NA
j_call: TRBJ2-7

cdr3_nt: TGTGCCAGCAGGGATGAAGGGGTGCGGGAGCAGTACTTC
cdr3_aa: CASRDEGVREQYF
v_call: TRBV6-5
d_call: NA
clone_size: NA
j_call: TRBJ2-7

cdr3_nt: TGTGCCAGCAGTTTCGTGGGGGCTCTACAGGCGTTGAACACTGAAGCTTTCTTT
cdr3_aa: CASSFVGALQALNTEAFF
v_call: TRBV28
d_call: NA
clone_size: NA
j_call: TRBJ1-1

cdr3_nt: TGTGCCAGCAGCCCCGGGACAGGGGGCTACGAGCAGTACTTC
cdr3_aa: CASSPGTGGYEQYF
v_call: TRBV3-1/TRBV3-2
d_call: TRBD1
clone_size: NA
j_call: TRBJ2-7

cdr3_nt: TGTGCCACCAGCCGCCGGGACAGGGGGCCTGGGGCCAACGTCCTGACTTTC
cdr3_aa: CATSRRDRGPGANVLTF
v_call: TRBV15
d_call: TRBD1
clone_size: NA
j_call: TRBJ2-6

cdr3_nt: TGTGCCAGCACGAACAGGGGGGAAGGAAACACCATATATTTT
cdr3_aa: CASTNRGEGNTIYF
v_call: TRBV6-5
d_call: TRBD1
clone_size: NA
j_call: TRBJ1-3

cdr3_nt: TGCAGCGGAAGGGGACAAATGAACACTGAAGCTTTCTTT
cdr3_aa: CSGRGQMNTEAFF
v_call: TRBV29-1
d_call: NA
clone_size: NA
j_call: TRBJ1-1

cdr3_nt: TGTGCCAGCAGTTACACGGGACTAGCGGGGAGGGAGCAGTACTTC
cdr3_aa: CASSYTGLAGREQYF
v_call: TRBV6-5
d_call: TRBD2
clone_size: NA
j_call: TRBJ2-7

cdr3_nt: TGCGCCAGCAGCCCGGGTACCGGGTCGGGTTACGAGCAGTACTTC
cdr3_aa: CASSPGTGSGYEQYF
v_call: TRBV4-3
d_call: NA
clone_size: NA
j_call: TRBJ2-7

cdr3_nt: TGTGCCAGCAGTTATGGGCAAACAGTTACTTCTGGAATCTACGAGCAGTACTTC
cdr3_aa: CASSYGQTVTSGIYEQYF
v_call: TRBV5-5
d_call: NA
clone_size: once
j_call: TRBJ2-7

cdr3_nt: TGTGCCAGCAACCCTCTCGCAGGTGGCGGGGAGCTGTTTTTT
cdr3_aa: CASNPLAGGGELFF
v_call: TRBV3-1/TRBV3-2
d_call: NA
clone_size: few
j_call: TRBJ2-2

cdr3_nt: TGTGCCAGCAGCCGAGACAGGCCAGGGACCCAGTACTTC
cdr3_aa: CASSRDRPGTQYF
v_call: TRBV7-9
d_call: NA
clone_size: NA
j_call: TRBJ2-5

cdr3_nt: TGTGCCAGCAGCTTGGGGACAGCCTCTGGGGCCAACGTCCTGACTTTC
cdr3_aa: CASSLGTASGANVLTF
v_call: TRBV5-6
d_call: NA
clone_size: NA
j_call: TRBJ2-6

cdr3_nt: TGTGCCAGCAGTTCCCGCCCCAGACAGACTGGAAACACCATATATTTT
cdr3_aa: CASSSRPRQTGNTIYF
v_call: TRBV6-6
d_call: NA
clone_size: NA
j_call: TRBJ1-3

cdr3_nt: TGTGCCAGCAGTTTTGGAGAGGCCTCCTACAATGAGCAGTTCTTC
cdr3_aa: CASSFGEASYNEQFF
v_call: TRBV28
d_call: NA
clone_size: medium-sized
j_call: TRBJ2-1

cdr3_nt: TGTGCCAGCAGAAGAGGGGGACAGGGGGACGAGCAGTACTTC
cdr3_aa: CASRRGGQGDEQYF
v_call: TRBV6-6
d_call: TRBD1
clone_size: once
j_call: TRBJ2-7

cdr3_nt: TGTGCCTCGGGACAGAACACCGGGGAGCTGTTTTTT
cdr3_aa: CASGQNTGELFF
v_call: TRBV30
d_call: NA
clone_size: once
j_call: TRBJ2-2

cdr3_nt: TGTGCCAGCTCACCACGGCTAGCGGGAGACAATGAGCAGTTCTTC
cdr3_aa: CASSPRLAGDNEQFF
v_call: TRBV18
d_call: TRBD2
clone_size: NA
j_call: TRBJ2-1

cdr3_nt: TGCGCCAGCAGCTTGACCACGGGACTAGGAGGCGAGACCCAGTACTTC
cdr3_aa: CASSLTTGLGGETQYF
v_call: TRBV5-1
d_call: TRBD2
clone_size: NA
j_call: TRBJ2-5

cdr3_nt: TGTGCCAGCAGTCTCTCGGGCTCCTACAATGAGCAGTTCTTC
cdr3_aa: CASSLSGSYNEQFF
v_call: TRBV28
d_call: NA
clone_size: NA
j_call: TRBJ2-1

cdr3_nt: TGCGCCAGCAGTGAAGGAGGGTCGTCCTACGAGCAGTACTTC
cdr3_aa: CASSEGGSSYEQYF
v_call: TRBV10-1
d_call: NA
clone_size: once
j_call: TRBJ2-7

cdr3_nt: TGTGCCAGCAGCTTAACTAGCGGGAGCTGGGATGAGCAGTTCTTC
cdr3_aa: CASSLTSGSWDEQFF
v_call: TRBV5-4
d_call: TRBD2
clone_size: few
j_call: TRBJ2-1

cdr3_nt: TGTGCCAGCAGCTTAAGGACATCGACCTACGAGCAGTACTTC
cdr3_aa: CASSLRTSTYEQYF
v_call: TRBV11-2
d_call: NA
clone_size: NA
j_call: TRBJ2-7

cdr3_nt: TGTGCCAGCAGCCTAGCGAGAGCCTACGAGCAGTACTTC
cdr3_aa: CASSLARAYEQYF
v_call: TRBV3-1/TRBV3-2
d_call: NA
clone_size: NA
j_call: TRBJ2-7

cdr3_nt: TGTGCCAGCAGCGGCCCGGGACAGACGGGGGAGCAGTACTTC
cdr3_aa: CASSGPGQTGEQYF
v_call: TRBV6-5
d_call: TRBD1
clone_size: NA
j_call: TRBJ2-7

cdr3_nt: TGTGCCAGCAGTTACGTGCGCGGGAGTTCCTACAATGAGCAGTTCTTC
cdr3_aa: CASSYVRGSSYNEQFF
v_call: TRBV6-6
d_call: TRBD2
clone_size: NA
j_call: TRBJ2-1

cdr3_nt: TGTGCCAGCAGCGCCGCCCGCTACAGGGGGAGACGGCATGGCTACACCTTC
cdr3_aa: CASSAARYRGRRHGYTF
v_call: TRBV9
d_call: TRBD1
clone_size: few
j_call: TRBJ1-2

cdr3_nt: TGTGCCAGCAGTACTAGCGGGGCCACAGATACGCAGTATTTT
cdr3_aa: CASSTSGATDTQYF
v_call: TRBV28
d_call: TRBD2
clone_size: NA
j_call: TRBJ2-3

cdr3_nt: TGCGCCAGCAGCCCGCAACTAGCGCCACAAGAGACCCAGTACTTC
cdr3_aa: CASSPQLAPQETQYF
v_call: TRBV5-1
d_call: TRBD2
clone_size: NA
j_call: TRBJ2-5

cdr3_nt: TGTGCCAGCAGTTACTCGAGCAGGGGCCGGGAAAAACTGTTTTTT
cdr3_aa: CASSYSSRGREKLFF
v_call: TRBV6-5
d_call: NA
clone_size: NA
j_call: TRBJ1-4

cdr3_nt: TGTGCCAGCAGTGAGGTAGCGGGAGAGACCCAGTACTTC
cdr3_aa: CASSEVAGETQYF
v_call: TRBV6-1
d_call: TRBD2
clone_size: NA
j_call: TRBJ2-5

cdr3_nt: TGCGCCAGCAGCTTGGGACAGGGTACCCCCTACGAGCAGTACTTC
cdr3_aa: CASSLGQGTPYEQYF
v_call: TRBV5-1
d_call: TRBD1
clone_size: NA
j_call: TRBJ2-7

cdr3_nt: TGCGCCAGCAGCTATGCGACTGCGACCTACGAGCAGTACTTC
cdr3_aa: CASSYATATYEQYF
v_call: TRBV5-1
d_call: NA
clone_size: NA
j_call: TRBJ2-7

cdr3_nt: TGTGCCAGCAGTGACAGTGGGCGGGAGACCCAGTACTTC
cdr3_aa: CASSDSGRETQYF
v_call: TRBV28
d_call: NA
clone_size: NA
j_call: TRBJ2-5

cdr3_nt: TGTGCCAGCTGTCGATCGGACACCGGGGAGCTGTTTTTT
cdr3_aa: CASCRSDTGELFF
v_call: TRBV18
d_call: NA
clone_size: NA
j_call: TRBJ2-2

cdr3_nt: TGTGCCAGCAGCGTCACAGGGGTTGTCACCGGGGAGCTGTTTTTT
cdr3_aa: CASSVTGVVTGELFF
v_call: TRBV9
d_call: TRBD1
clone_size: NA
j_call: TRBJ2-2

cdr3_nt: TGTGCCAGCAGCTCCCAGGGGAGGGCTCATAATTCACCCCTCCACTTT
cdr3_aa: CASSSQGRAHNSPLHF
v_call: TRBV11-2
d_call: NA
clone_size: NA
j_call: TRBJ1-6

cdr3_nt: TGTGCCAGCTCACCCATGGGACTAGCGCACTTTGAGCAGTTCTTC
cdr3_aa: CASSPMGLAHFEQFF
v_call: TRBV18
d_call: TRBD2
clone_size: NA
j_call: TRBJ2-1

cdr3_nt: TGCGCCAGCAGTGAGTCGTCTTCCCGAGGGACCCAGTACTTC
cdr3_aa: CASSESSSRGTQYF
v_call: TRBV10-1
d_call: NA
clone_size: NA
j_call: TRBJ2-5

cdr3_nt: TGTGCCAGCAGTAGCGGACTCTACGAGCAGTACTTC
cdr3_aa: CASSSGLYEQYF
v_call: TRBV3-1/TRBV3-2
d_call: NA
clone_size: NA
j_call: TRBJ2-7

cdr3_nt: TGTGCCAGCAGTTCCGGGACTAGATTACAAGAGACCCAGTACTTC
cdr3_aa: CASSSGTRLQETQYF
v_call: TRBV7-6
d_call: TRBD2
clone_size: NA
j_call: TRBJ2-5

cdr3_nt: TGTGCCAGCAGTGGGCCGGGTTCACCCCTCCACTTT
cdr3_aa: CASSGPGSPLHF
v_call: TRBV2
d_call: NA
clone_size: NA
j_call: TRBJ1-6

cdr3_nt: TGTGCCAGCAGCGATAAGAGGAGAAGGACCTATAATTCACCCCTCCACTTT
cdr3_aa: CASSDKRRRTYNSPLHF
v_call: TRBV5-6
d_call: NA
clone_size: once
j_call: TRBJ1-6

cdr3_nt: TGTGCCAGCAGCCTCCTAGGGGGTGGTAACACTGAAGCTTTCTTT
cdr3_aa: CASSLLGGGNTEAFF
v_call: TRBV28
d_call: NA
clone_size: NA
j_call: TRBJ1-1

cdr3_nt: TGTGCCAGCAGCTCTGGCTCCCTGGCTTACTACGAGCAGTACTTC
cdr3_aa: CASSSGSLAYYEQYF
v_call: TRBV7-2
d_call: NA
clone_size: NA
j_call: TRBJ2-7

cdr3_nt: TGTGCCAGCTCACCACTCTCAGAGGGACAAGGCGAGCAGTACTTC
cdr3_aa: CASSPLSEGQGEQYF
v_call: TRBV18
d_call: NA
clone_size: NA
j_call: TRBJ2-7